This T cell receptor beta chain was obtained from a study of T cell responses to AZD1222 COVID-19 vaccine. About the research overall: The study pooled second doses at about 4 or about 12 weeks.

The study's findings and limits: Once two AZD1222 doses were given, Spike-specific TCR breadth and depth went up.

This table comes from immunoSEQ multiplex PCR, and its TCRdb copy is limited to in-frame clones, with some not included. The table lists roughly 100,000 clones, 91% of them singletons. A word on this clone: As yet, its antigen is unknown.

This specimen consisted of peripheral blood, obtained on day 0 of AZD1222 vaccination. This sequence originates from an adult in good health.

The CDR3 is CASSLSTKRERNEQFF. CDR3 DNA: TGTGCCAGCAGCTTATCGACTAAGCGGGAGCGGAATGAGCAGTTCTTC. The chain uses TRBV7-9 and TRBJ2-1, with TRBD2 matching over 8 bases. The CDR3 is made up of 16 amino acids. The V gene end was trimmed by 2 bases and the J gene end by 7 bases; junction bases not matched to a gene: 10. Per germline, CDR1 SEHNR and CDR2 FQNEAQ (reference sequence).